This is a list of T cell receptor beta chains from one sample in a study of graft-versus-host responses after intestinal transplantation. Antigens for these TCRs are unknown. TCRdb keeps only in-frame clones here, not all; method: immunoSEQ multiplex PCR. The sample lists about 36,000 clones, approximately 93% occurring once. Here the sequenced sample was unstimulated CD4+ T cells sorted from spleen or lymph node cells, taken before transplant. The receptors shown here come from a human donor who was the organ donor for an intestinal transplant. Both conserved end residues are part of each CDR3. Fields, in order: D gene, J gene, clone size, V gene, CDR3 DNA, CDR3 protein. The D gene is left open where the match is weak. Some rows have no size entry. The others give once, few or many, or a class for an expanded clone.

>TRBD1|TRBJ1-1|once|TRBV10-2
TGCGCCAGCAGGAGGGACAGGGGGCAAACTGAAGCTTTCTTT
CASRRDRGQTEAFF
>.|TRBJ1-4|once|TRBV28
TGTGCCAGCAGTTTGTGGGGGAAACTGTTTTTT
CASSLWGKLFF
>TRBD2|TRBJ2-3|.|TRBV4-1
TGCGCCAGCAGCCTGGGACTAGCGAAAGATACGCAGTATTTT
CASSLGLAKDTQYF
>.|TRBJ1-2|few|TRBV5-6
TGTGCCAGCAGCTTTGAGGCGCGTGGCTACACCTTC
CASSFEARGYTF
>.|TRBJ1-5|.|TRBV4-3
TGCGCCAGCAGCCAGGGGTCCAATCAGCCCCAGCATTTT
CASSQGSNQPQHF
>.|TRBJ2-5|.|TRBV5-4
TGTGCCAGCAGCTTGGCCGGGAAAGAGACCCAGTACTTC
CASSLAGKETQYF
>.|TRBJ1-3|.|TRBV5-1
TGCGCCAGCAGCCCCGACGAGGGTCGGGACACCATATATTTT
CASSPDEGRDTIYF
>.|TRBJ1-2|.|TRBV18
TGTGCCAGCTCACCGGGGTCCTATGGCTACACCTTC
CASSPGSYGYTF
>.|TRBJ2-7|.|TRBV6-6
TGTGCCAGCAGTTACTCCGCGGGGCGCTACGAGCAGTACTTC
CASSYSAGRYEQYF
>TRBD1|TRBJ1-2|.|TRBV6-5
TGTGCCACGAAACGGACAGGGAACTATGGCTACACCTTC
CATKRTGNYGYTF
>.|TRBJ1-1|.|TRBV2
TGTGCCAGCAGTGAGGTATGGGGCACTGAAGCTTTCTTT
CASSEVWGTEAFF
>.|TRBJ1-2|.|TRBV7-2
TGTGCCAGCAGCCCTCGGGCAGGAACTAACTATGGCTACACCTTC
CASSPRAGTNYGYTF
>TRBD2|TRBJ2-1|.|TRBV18
TGTGCCAGCTCACCACCCCCCGTACTAGCGGCCTACAATGAGCAGTTCTTC
CASSPPPVLAAYNEQFF
>.|TRBJ1-2|.|TRBV6-1
TGTGCCAGCAGTGACACGGGACGGGCGTGGGGCTACACCTTC
CASSDTGRAWGYTF
>.|TRBJ2-7|.|TRBV5-6
TGTGCCAGCAGCTTTTATCTCGGAGGGGGCCTCACCGAGCAGTACTTC
CASSFYLGGGLTEQYF
>.|TRBJ2-7|once|TRBV13
TGTGCCAGCAGCCATAGGACTAACTACGAGCAGTACTTC
CASSHRTNYEQYF
>.|TRBJ1-5|.|TRBV6-1
TGTGCCAGCAGTGGACAGGCGGGCCTAACCTATAGCAATCAGCCCCAGCATTTT
CASSGQAGLTYSNQPQHF
>.|TRBJ2-1|.|TRBV9
TGTGCCAGCAGCGTATGGAGGGATGAGCAGTTCTTC
CASSVWRDEQFF
>.|TRBJ2-7|.|TRBV6-6
TGTGCCAGCAGTTACTTTAGAGCTTCCGAGCAGTACTTC
CASSYFRASEQYF
>TRBD2|TRBJ2-5|.|TRBV5-1
TGCGCCAGCAGACGCGGAACCGGACTAGCGGGGGAAGAGACCCAGTACTTC
CASRRGTGLAGEETQYF
>TRBD2|TRBJ2-1|.|TRBV14
TGTGCCAGCAGCACCCAAACTAGCGGGGGGTACAATGAGCAGTTCTTC
CASSTQTSGGYNEQFF
>.|TRBJ1-2|.|TRBV30
TGTGCCTGGAGTGTCGGCGGCTATGGCTACACCTTC
CAWSVGGYGYTF
>TRBD1|TRBJ2-4|.|TRBV15
TGTGCCACCAGCGGTCGGGACAGGGATTTCAAAAACATTCAGTACTTC
CATSGRDRDFKNIQYF
>.|TRBJ1-2|.|TRBV2
TGTGCCAGCAAACCACACCCTACCTATGGCTACACCTTC
CASKPHPTYGYTF